This TCR beta chain was captured in a study of blood T cells in healthy people across ages. The germline V gene has CDR1 SGHTA and CDR2 FQGNSA. The CDR3 has 15 residues. The V gene end was trimmed by 2 bases and the J gene end by 5 bases; junction bases not matched to a gene: 2. A second PCR of about 6 to 12 cycles used a sample-barcoded 5' primer and a J-beta primer mix. Researchers report that a template-switch adaptor with 12 random nucleotides tagged each cDNA molecule. All samples gave at least 3 million CDR3-containing paired-end reads. TCRdb processed the 5' RACE reads anew with MiXCR; each CDR3 protein has one entry. The repertoire holds 700,000 or so distinct CDR3 sequences, with around 41% as singletons. A minimum of 5 micrograms of total RNA was extracted per sample.

What was sequenced was blood. This receptor was taken from a man older than 75 in good health. The chain combines TRBV7-2 with TRBJ2-5, with 13 nucleotides matching TRBD2. The CDR3 DNA sequence: TGTGCCAGCAGCTTAACTAGCGGGAGGGCCGAGACCCAGTACTTC. Its protein is CASSLTSGRAETQYF.